The 9 T cell receptor beta chains given below trace back to one sample, sequenced in a study of glioma-infiltrating T cells. The iRepertoire nested amplicon-rescue multiplex PCR amplified TCR alpha and beta CDR3s from RNA. TCRdb reprocessed the multiplex PCR reads via MiXCR and lists one record per CDR3 protein. Counted here are 95,000 to 150,000 distinct CDR3 sequences, roughly 25% occurring once; the ten biggest clones make up roughly 15%. Sequencing used glioma tissue, nonneoplastic brain tissue, or PBMCs (not recorded which). The source is a human donor with low-grade glioma or glioblastoma, undergoing nonglioma brain surgery, or in good health (not recorded which).

This clonotype has at least ten counts. V is TRBV29-1 and J is TRBJ1-4, with D uncertain. Germline-derived CDR1 and CDR2 are SQVTM and ANQGSEA. Trimming left V 2 bases short and J 8 bases short, with 15 bases between. CDR3 length: 14 amino acids. The CDR3 loop is CSVEISSLGEKLFF. DNA of the CDR3: TGCAGCGTTGAAATCTCGTCCCTGGGGGAAAAACTGTTTTTT.

This clonotype was observed a few times. CDR3 sequence: CASSLEGPGELFF. The DNA for the CDR3 is TGTGCCAGCAGTTTAGAAGGGCCCGGGGAGCTGTTTTTT. The chain carries TRBV12-3 or TRBV12-4 and TRBJ2-2; no reliable D call. Trimming took 1 base from V and 6 from J, leaving 6 bases between them. This CDR3 contains 13 residues.

A few counts support this clonotype. The chain uses TRBV4-2 and TRBJ2-2; 11 bases agree with TRBD2. The CDR3 length is 17 residues. V lost 5 bases, J lost 5 bases, and 10 bases stayed unmatched. Germline lookup yields CDR1 LGHNA and CDR2 YNFKEQ. CDR3 protein: CASSTATSGRGTGELFF. The CDR3 DNA reads TGTGCCAGCAGCACCGCCACTAGCGGGAGAGGAACCGGGGAGCTGTTTTTT.

V gene TRBV9 combines with J gene TRBJ2-1, with 9 bases that match TRBD2. Germline values: CDR1 SGDLS, CDR2 YYNGEE. The CDR3 length is 15 residues. Trimming cost V 0 bases and J 6 bases; bases outside gene matches: 4. CDR3 DNA: TGTGCCAGCAGCGTAGGACTAGCGGAGGGCAATGAGCAGTTCTTC. Translating it yields CASSVGLAEGNEQFF.

This clonotype has a count of ten or more. The genes are TRBV12-3 or TRBV12-4 and TRBJ2-1; 11 bases are a match to TRBD2. V lost 7 bases and J lost 8; bases outside the gene matches: 10. The CDR3 runs to 15 residues. CDR3 region: CASTLTSGNIDEQFF. As DNA, the CDR3 is TGTGCCAGCACCCTGACTAGCGGGAATATCGATGAGCAGTTCTTC.

Note on this clonotype: This could be a read error, since a much larger clone is one nucleotide away. This chain uses TRBV19 with TRBJ1-2; a possible D gene is TRBD1 (6 bases). The CDR3 is 12 amino acids. The germline V gene has CDR1 LNHDA and CDR2 SQIVND (reference sequence). The CDR3 nucleotides read TGTGCCAGTGAGGACAGAAACTATGGCTACAACTTC. Its translation is CASEDRNYGYNF.

Worth noting for this clonotype: This may stem from a read error, because a much larger clone lies one nucleotide away. J is TRBJ1-1 and V is TRBV11-2, with D uncertain. CDR1 is SGHAT, CDR2 FQNNGV, per germline. The CDR3 sequence is 15 residues long. The CDR3 nucleotides read TGTGCCGGCAGCTTGTACACGGGCGGTTGGGATGAAGCTTTCTTT. It codes for CAGSLYTGGWDEAFF. Together with reference TRBV11-2 and TRBJ1-1, the CDR3 gives the full variable domain: EAGVAQSPRYKIIEKRQSVAFWCNPISGHATLYWYQQILGQGPKLLIQFQNNGVVDDSQLPKDRFSAERLKGVDSTLKIQPAKLEDSAVYLCAGSLYTGGWDEAFFGQGTRLTVV.

In its sample, this clonotype was seen many times. The chain links TRBV20-1 to TRBJ2-7; weak D call: TRBD1 (6 bases). This CDR3 contains 14 residues. The V end lost 3 bases, the J end lost 7 bases, and 19 bases lay between the germline ends. The V gene's germline CDR1 is DFQATT and CDR2 SNEGSKA (reference sequence). The CDR3 is CSASRSGARGEQYF. As DNA, the CDR3 is TGCAGTGCTAGTAGGTCAGGGGCCCGGGGTGAGCAGTACTTC.

In its sample, this clonotype was seen many times. This chain uses TRBV7-2 with TRBJ1-5; no clear D gene. Trimming removed 5 bases from V and 0 bases from J, with 11 bases in between. Germline V gene data show CDR1 as SGHTA and CDR2 as FQGNSA. This CDR3 has 15 amino acids. The CDR3 region has the DNA TGTGCCAGCAGCACCATTGGGGTTAGCAATCAGCCCCAGCATTTT. It specifies CASSTIGVSNQPQHF. The whole variable domain, filled in from reference TRBV7-2 and TRBJ1-5, reads GAGVSQSPSNKVTEKGKDVELRCDPISGHTALYWYRQSLGQGLEFLIYFQGNSAPDKSGLPSDRFSAERTGGSVSTLTIQRTQQEDSAVYLCASSTIGVSNQPQHFGDGTRLSIL.